The 16 T cell receptor beta chains below were found in one sample sequenced in a study of blood T cell repertoires in COVID-19. The table came from immunoSEQ multiplex PCR; TCRdb's copy has only in-frame clones and leaves some out. The sample gives more than 75,000 clones, around 89% of which show up once; less than 6% is in the top ten. The specimen sequenced was peripheral blood. The receptors here all came from a woman of 80 years or more with active COVID-19.

The chain links TRBV18 to TRBJ2-7; perhaps TRBD2 as D (6 bases). Trimming removed 0 bases at V and 7 bases at J, with 22 bases between. Per germline, CDR1 KGHSH and CDR2 LQKENI. The CDR3 consists of 17 residues. CDR3 in DNA: TGTGCCAGCTCACCACCGGTAGGACACCCCAACGGGGGAGAGCAGTACTTC. Translation gives CASSPPVGHPNGGEQYF.

The CDR3 loop reads CASPRDTTYNEQFF. The CDR3 DNA is TGTGCCAGCCCCCGGGACACCACCTACAATGAGCAGTTCTTC. The chain employs TRBV7-2 and TRBJ2-1; weak D call: TRBD1 (6 bases). Germline-derived CDR1 and CDR2 are SGHTA and FQGNSA. The CDR3 is 14 residues long. The V end was cut by 8 bases, the J end by 2 bases, with 13 bases between.

The V and J genes are TRBV14 and TRBJ2-3; the D is unclear. Per the germline V gene, CDR1 is SGHDN and CDR2 is FVKESK. V lost 1 base and J lost 0, with 11 bases in between. This CDR3 is built from 16 residues. CDR3 DNA: TGTGCCAGCAGCCAAGGGAGTAGTCCTAGCACAGATACGCAGTATTTT. Its translation is CASSQGSSPSTDTQYF.

This clone was counted once. The rearrangement links TRBV7-6 to TRBJ1-6; TRBD1 agrees at 10 bases. Per germline, CDR1 SGHVS and CDR2 FNYEAQ. The ends lost 5 bases at V and 8 bases at J; junction bases unmatched: 6. The CDR3 extends over 15 amino acids. CDR3: CASSLGGTGDSPLHF. CDR3 coding DNA: TGTGCCAGCAGCCTAGGGGGGACAGGGGATTCACCCCTCCACTTT.

This chain uses TRBV5-4 with TRBJ1-4; D ambiguous. CDR1 SGHNT and CDR2 YYREEE come from the germline V gene (reference sequence). V lost 0 bases to trimming and J lost 5 bases, with 8 bases between them. This CDR3 contains 14 residues. CDR3 nucleotide sequence: TGTGCCAGCAGCTTGGGTGGCAGAAATGAAAAACTGTTTTTT. Translating gives CASSLGGRNEKLFF. Together with reference TRBV5-4 and TRBJ1-4, the CDR3 gives the full variable domain: ETGVTQSPTHLIKTRGQQVTLRCSSQSGHNTVSWYQQALGQGPQFIFQYYREEENGRGNFPPRFSGLQFPNYSSELNVNALELDDSALYLCASSLGGRNEKLFFGSGTQLSVL.

This clone was found a few times. The chain links TRBV5-5 to TRBJ2-3; D is undetermined. The CDR3 length is 13 residues. V lost 2 bases and J 5 bases, leaving 9 bases between the germline ends. Germline V CDR1 and CDR2: SGHKS, YYEKEE (reference sequence). The CDR3 DNA follows: TGTGCCAGCAGCTTCTCCAGTGAAGATACGCAGTATTTT. This sequence encodes CASSFSSEDTQYF.

This clone was seen just once. The chain recombines TRBV7-2 with TRBJ2-2; weak D call: TRBD2 (6 bases). V lost 2 bases to trimming and J lost 5 bases, with 12 bases between them. Germline assignment: CDR1 SGHTA and CDR2 FQGNSA. CDR3 length: 15 residues. The CDR3 DNA is TGTGCCAGCAGCTTATTGGGACTTCAAACCGGGGAGCTGTTTTTT. Its translation: CASSLLGLQTGELFF.

The rearrangement links TRBV19 to TRBJ2-1, with TRBD2 matching 8 bases. The CDR3 extends over 16 amino acids. Germline loops: CDR1 LNHDA, CDR2 SQIVND (reference sequence). After removal of 6 bases from V and 4 bases from J, the junction contained 11 bases not matched to a gene. The CDR3, as DNA: TGTGCCAGTAGGGGTTTAAGCGGGAGTACTTACAATGAGCAGTTCTTC. It is translated as CASRGLSGSTYNEQFF.

V gene TRBV6-5 combines with J gene TRBJ2-1; 10 bases map to TRBD2. Looked up from germline, CDR1 is MNHEY and CDR2 is SVGAGI. V shed 6 bases and J 1 base; nucleotides not matched to a gene: 3. CDR3 length: 15 residues. The chain's CDR3 is CASSGTSASYNEQFF. CDR3 coding DNA: TGTGCCAGCAGCGGGACTAGCGCATCCTACAATGAGCAGTTCTTC.

The chain combines TRBV7-2 with TRBJ2-7, with D perhaps TRBD1 (5 bases). CDR3 length: 15 amino acids. Germline CDR1 SGHTA, CDR2 FQGNSA. The V and J ends lost 1 base and 1 base respectively, with 11 bases between them. This CDR3 reads CASSLGQGESYEQYF. DNA for the CDR3: TGTGCCAGCAGCTTAGGGCAGGGTGAGTCCTACGAGCAGTACTTC.

This clone has just a few counts. This chain connects TRBV7-2 to TRBJ2-7; tentative D call: TRBD2 (5 bases). Trimming shortened V by 1 base and J by 1 base, and 8 bases separated the two germline ends. The CDR3 sequence is 14 residues long. The germline CDR1 and CDR2 sequences are SGHTA and FQGNSA. In DNA form, the CDR3 reads TGTGCCAGCAGCTTAGGGCGGGTTTCCTACGAGCAGTACTTC. This translates into CASSLGRVSYEQYF.

The CDR3 is CASSPRGTSGDEQFF. In DNA, the CDR3 is TGTGCCAGCTCACCAAGGGGGACTAGCGGTGATGAGCAGTTCTTC. This rearrangement joins TRBV18 to TRBJ2-1, with 11 bases identical to TRBD2. CDR1 KGHSH and CDR2 LQKENI come from the germline V gene. The trim removed 2 bases at V and 8 bases at J, leaving 5 bases unmatched. The CDR3 has 15 amino acids.

The V and J genes are TRBV6-5 and TRBJ2-1; TRBD1 matches 8 bases. The ends lost 6 bases at V and 0 bases at J; junction bases unmatched: 4. The CDR3 covers 15 residues. CDR1 MNHEY and CDR2 SVGAGI come from the germline V gene. CDR3 nucleotide sequence: TGTGCCAGCAGACGGGACAGGAGCTCCTACAATGAGCAGTTCTTC. Its protein is CASRRDRSSYNEQFF.

The V call is TRBV9, the J call TRBJ2-3; D gene uncertain. The V and J ends lost 4 bases and 0 bases respectively, with 21 bases between them. CDR1 is SGDLS and CDR2 is YYNGEE in the germline V gene. The CDR3 spans 18 residues. The CDR3: CASSTSPRFAASTDTQYF. The DNA for the CDR3 is TGTGCCAGCAGCACCAGCCCGAGGTTTGCGGCTAGCACAGATACGCAGTATTTT.

This sequence joins TRBV28 and TRBJ2-3; 9 bases agree with TRBD2. V gave up 6 bases and J gave up 2 bases; unmatched junction bases: 21. CDR1 is MDHEN and CDR2 is SYDVKM in the germline V gene. This CDR3 is 20 amino acids long. In DNA, the CDR3 is TGTGCCAGCAGGCCACTTCCGGGACTAGCAAAAGAAGATTCCACAGATACGCAGTATTTT. Encoded protein: CASRPLPGLAKEDSTDTQYF.

This sequence joins TRBV6-5 and TRBJ1-2; TRBD1 aligns across 9 bases. The CDR3 loop spans 13 amino acids. Trimming removed 6 bases from V and 4 bases from J; junction bases left unmatched: 3. The V gene's germline CDR1 is MNHEY and CDR2 SVGAGI. CDR3 amino acids: CASRRTGAYGYTF. The CDR3 DNA follows: TGTGCCAGCAGAAGGACAGGGGCCTATGGCTACACCTTC.